The rows below give T cell receptor beta chains drawn from one sample of a study of cytomegalovirus exposure and HLA in healthy donors. Clones were sequenced by immunoSEQ multiplex PCR, and TCRdb holds only the in-frame ones, with some missing. The table has some 200,000 clones, over 65% seen once. The material sequenced was PBMCs. The receptor source for this set is a woman in her forties or fifties in good health and CMV-seropositive. Each CDR3 is given with its conserved first and last residue.

TRBV23-1	TRBJ1-2	CASKGQGVPGGYGYTF
TRBV4-1	TRBJ1-4	CASSQGQGQLFF
TRBV18	TRBJ1-1	CASSTGENTEAFF
TRBV7-9	TRBJ2-5	CASSFPGQGETQYF
TRBV7-6	TRBJ2-5	CASSLRGETQYF
TRBV18	TRBJ2-5	CASSSDIPYF
TRBV19	TRBJ2-1	CASSILQGFYNEQFF
TRBV28	TRBJ1-1	CASSQPDTEAFF
TRBV7-6	TRBJ2-1	CASSYDDREFNEQFF
TRBV9	TRBJ1-1	CASSVREGLNTEAFF
TRBV7-9	TRBJ2-7	CASSATYEQYF
TRBV6-5	TRBJ2-1	CASNPGFPYNEQFF
TRBV19	TRBJ1-2	CASSQNDRELYGYTF
TRBV2	TRBJ1-1	CASSYTNTEAFF
TRBV6-5	TRBJ2-1	CASSYWGGGSHEQFF
TRBV7-8	TRBJ1-6	CASNQGPNSPLHF
TRBV7-9	TRBJ1-2	CASSPPAGYGYTF
TRBV5-4	TRBJ1-5	CASSLGVVGNQPQHF
TRBV6-1	TRBJ2-7	CASSQQGESYEQYF
TRBV2	TRBJ2-7	CASKGESRYEQYF
TRBV30	TRBJ1-4	CAWSVGQGGEKLFF
TRBV5-1	TRBJ1-4	CASSLRQGSSLGEKLFF
TRBV21-1	TRBJ2-7	CASSKGSGQGRSDEQYF
TRBV6-6	TRBJ2-1	CASQGGNEQFF
TRBV2	TRBJ2-5	CASSEQGQNLETQYF
TRBV4-2	TRBJ2-3	CASGLGRGAGGDTQYF
TRBV6-5	TRBJ2-5	CASSTQGYETQYF
TRBV9	TRBJ2-3	CASTFSPGTDTQYF
TRBV28	TRBJ1-2	CASSFLTYGYTF
TRBV19	TRBJ2-3	CASRRPGQGTDTQYF
TRBV10-3	TRBJ1-1	CAISESEGGRGTEAFF
TRBV27	TRBJ2-3	CASSPRAGNTDTQYF